These 5 T cell receptor beta chains share one sample of origin, sequenced in a study of cytomegalovirus exposure and HLA in healthy donors. The PCR made use of 60 Vbeta and 13 Jbeta primers. Generated by immunoSEQ multiplex PCR, the TCRdb table keeps only in-frame clones and is missing some. The sample includes around 160,000 clones, approximately 73% of them seen just once. The specimen was PBMCs. The receptors derive from a man between 50 and 59 years old in good health and CMV-seronegative.

V and J are TRBV5-4 and TRBJ2-7; D perhaps matches TRBD2 (5 bases). CDR3 length equals 15 residues. The V and J ends lost 3 bases and 2 bases respectively, with 15 bases between them. Per the germline V gene, CDR1 is SGHNT and CDR2 is YYREEE (reference sequence). The CDR3 nucleotides read TGTGCCAGCAGCTACTTCCCCGGGGTTGCCTACGAGCAGTACTTC. It encodes CASSYFPGVAYEQYF.

V usage is TRBV7-3 and J usage is TRBJ2-2, with 8 positions matching TRBD2. Germline V gene lookup returns CDR1 SGHTA and CDR2 FQGTGA. This CDR3 has 17 amino acids. The V segment lost 5 bases and the J segment 5 bases; nucleotides outside the gene matches: 13. CDR3 in amino acids: CASSPTPGLEKTGELFF. Written as DNA, the CDR3 is TGTGCCAGCAGCCCAACGCCGGGACTAGAAAAAACCGGGGAGCTGTTTTTT.

The V call is TRBV6-5, the J call TRBJ1-1, with unresolved D. The CDR3 has 13 amino acids. Trimming stripped 4 bases from V and 7 bases from J, with 13 bases between. CDR1 and CDR2 from the germline V gene are MNHEY and SVGAGI. CDR3 coding DNA: TGTGCCAGCAGTTCCCCTGTGGCAGGTGAAGCTTTCTTT. Translation: CASSSPVAGEAFF.

The table lists this clone with a few counts. V gene TRBV6-4 combines with J gene TRBJ1-5; weak D call: TRBD1 (5 bases). V lost 7 bases and J lost 9, with 19 bases in between. Looked up from germline, CDR1 is MRHNA and CDR2 is SNTAGT. The CDR3 contains 14 residues. CDR3 in DNA: TGTGCCAGCATTGGGGAACAGGCCGCCCCGCCCCAGCATTTT. Protein: CASIGEQAAPPQHF.

This chain connects TRBV7-9 to TRBJ1-4, with D hard to call. This CDR3 has 13 residues. Germline V CDR1 and CDR2: SEHNR, FQNEAQ (reference sequence). The V and J ends lost 4 bases and 4 bases respectively, with 7 bases between them. The CDR3 sequence: CASSSAHNEKLFF. For the CDR3, the DNA is TGTGCCAGCAGCTCCGCACATAATGAAAAACTGTTTTTT.